This T cell receptor (beta chain) was documented in a study of blood T cells in healthy people across ages. The germline CDR1 and CDR2 sequences are DFQATT and SNEGSKA (reference sequence). The CDR3 sequence is 15 residues long. Trimming shortened V by 4 bases and J by 4 bases, and 19 bases separated the two germline ends. The authors ran a second PCR of about 7 to 11 cycles using a sample-barcoded 5' primer and a J-beta primer mix. TCRdb called the 5' RACE reads again in MiXCR, with one record for every CDR3 protein. The data contain about 1 million distinct CDR3 sequences, roughly 24% of them singletons. These data are also associated with another study on T cells of mothers and their children.

V is TRBV20-1 and J is TRBJ2-5; D unresolved. The material sequenced was blood. This receptor was obtained from a girl aged 2 to 10 in good health. The CDR3 DNA sequence: TGCAGTGCTACCCCTTATGGACCCTCAGGAGAGACCCAGTACTTC. The encoded protein is CSATPYGPSGETQYF.